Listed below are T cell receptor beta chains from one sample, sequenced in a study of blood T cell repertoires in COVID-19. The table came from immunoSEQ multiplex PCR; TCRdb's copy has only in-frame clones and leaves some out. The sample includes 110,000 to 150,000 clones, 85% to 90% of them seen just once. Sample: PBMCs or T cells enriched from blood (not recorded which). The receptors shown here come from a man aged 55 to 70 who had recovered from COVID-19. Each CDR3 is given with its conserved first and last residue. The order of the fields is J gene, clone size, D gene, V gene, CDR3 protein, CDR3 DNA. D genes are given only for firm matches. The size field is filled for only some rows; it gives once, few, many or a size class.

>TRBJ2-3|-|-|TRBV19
CASSIRSNTDTQYF
TGTGCCAGTAGTATCCGCTCTAACACAGATACGCAGTATTTT
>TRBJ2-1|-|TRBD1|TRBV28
CASSLWTGGNEQFF
TGTGCCAGCAGTCTTTGGACAGGGGGCAATGAGCAGTTCTTC
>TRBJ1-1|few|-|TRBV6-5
CASSRNGETGEAFF
TGTGCCAGCAGTCGGAATGGGGAGACAGGTGAAGCTTTCTTT
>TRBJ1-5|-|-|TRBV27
CASSNSKLGASYSNQPQHF
TGTGCCAGCAGTAACTCCAAGCTGGGGGCCTCATATAGCAATCAGCCCCAGCATTTT
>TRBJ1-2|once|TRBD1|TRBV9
CASSVQGADGYTF
TGTGCCAGCAGCGTACAGGGGGCAGATGGCTACACCTTC
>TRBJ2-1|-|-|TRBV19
CASYALRGGLGEQFF
TGTGCCAGTTATGCCCTAAGAGGCGGGTTAGGTGAGCAGTTCTTC
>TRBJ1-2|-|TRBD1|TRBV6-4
CASSVDRGKGYTF
TGTGCCAGCAGTGTTGACAGGGGCAAAGGCTACACCTTC
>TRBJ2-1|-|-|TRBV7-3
CASSLGPLSYNEQFF
TGTGCCAGCAGCTTAGGGCCCCTCTCCTACAATGAGCAGTTCTTC
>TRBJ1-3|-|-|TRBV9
CASSVAGSSGNTIYF
TGTGCCAGCAGCGTAGCGGGGTCTAGTGGAAACACCATATATTTT
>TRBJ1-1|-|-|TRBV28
CASSRLGLNTEAFF
TGTGCCAGCAGTCGGCTGGGCTTGAACACTGAAGCTTTCTTT
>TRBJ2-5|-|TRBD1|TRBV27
CARPNRGLEETQYF
TGTGCCAGGCCAAACAGGGGGCTCGAAGAGACCCAGTACTTC
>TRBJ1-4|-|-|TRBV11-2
CASSRAREGEKLFF
TGTGCCAGCAGTCGTGCAAGGGAGGGTGAAAAACTGTTTTTT
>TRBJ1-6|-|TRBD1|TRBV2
CATFTGDHNSPLHF
TGTGCCACCTTTACAGGGGACCATAATTCACCCCTCCACTTT
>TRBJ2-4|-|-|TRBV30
CAWSGIAKNIQYF
TGTGCCTGGTCAGGTATAGCCAAAAACATTCAGTACTTC
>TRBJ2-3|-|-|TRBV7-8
CASSLSSRSTDTQYF
TGTGCCAGCAGCTTGTCTAGCAGAAGCACAGATACGCAGTATTTT
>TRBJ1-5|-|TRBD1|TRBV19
CASRGTGNQPQHF
TGTGCCAGTAGGGGGACAGGGAATCAGCCCCAGCATTTT
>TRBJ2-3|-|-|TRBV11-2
CASSLADTQYF
TGTGCCAGCAGCTTAGCTGATACGCAGTATTTT
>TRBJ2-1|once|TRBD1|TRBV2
CASSRDRAPYNEQFF
TGTGCCAGCAGCAGGGACAGGGCGCCCTACAATGAGCAGTTCTTC
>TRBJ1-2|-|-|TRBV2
CASLPADTAPYGYTF
TGTGCCAGCTTGCCGGCGGACACTGCACCTTATGGCTACACCTTC
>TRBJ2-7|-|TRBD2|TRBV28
CASGERGYEQYF
TGTGCCTCAGGGGAGCGGGGGTACGAGCAGTACTTC
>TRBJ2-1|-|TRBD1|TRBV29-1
CSAGRRDRESSYNEQFF
TGCAGCGCTGGCCGACGGGACAGGGAATCCTCCTACAATGAGCAGTTCTTC
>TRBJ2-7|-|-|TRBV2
CASNERSYEQYF
TGTGCCAGCAATGAAAGGAGCTACGAGCAGTACTTC
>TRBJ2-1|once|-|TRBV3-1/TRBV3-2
CASSPSRVEQFF
TGTGCCAGCAGCCCTTCGCGGGTTGAGCAGTTCTTC
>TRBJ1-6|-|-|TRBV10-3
CAISGGGRGSPLHF
TGTGCCATCAGTGGGGGTGGGAGGGGGTCACCCCTCCACTTT
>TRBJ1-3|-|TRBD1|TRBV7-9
CASSRDRGRGNTIYF
TGTGCCAGCAGCCGGGACAGGGGGCGAGGAAACACCATATATTTT
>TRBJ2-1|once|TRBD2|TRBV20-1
CSASGFIGRGAYNEQFF
TGCAGTGCTAGTGGATTTATCGGGAGGGGGGCCTACAATGAGCAGTTCTTC
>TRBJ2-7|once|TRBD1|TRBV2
CASRGTGVGEQYF
TGTGCCAGCAGGGGGACAGGGGTCGGCGAGCAGTACTTC
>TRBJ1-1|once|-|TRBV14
CASSQDGVRPMNTEAFF
TGTGCCAGCAGCCAAGACGGGGTAAGGCCAATGAACACTGAAGCTTTCTTT
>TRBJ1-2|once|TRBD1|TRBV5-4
CASSSRDRGRYGYTF
TGTGCCAGCAGCTCCCGGGACAGGGGGCGTTATGGCTACACCTTC
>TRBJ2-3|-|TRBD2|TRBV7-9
CASSLQAGGGDTQYF
TGTGCCAGCAGCTTACAGGCGGGAGGGGGAGATACGCAGTATTTT
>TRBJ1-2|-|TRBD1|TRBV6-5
CASSFLTGGEDGYTF
TGTGCCAGCAGTTTCCTGACAGGGGGCGAGGATGGCTACACCTTC
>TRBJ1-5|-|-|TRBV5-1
CASSRDSNQPQHF
TGCGCCAGCAGCCGGGATAGCAATCAGCCCCAGCATTTT
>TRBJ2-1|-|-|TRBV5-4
CATYRRLGGGNEQFF
TGTGCCACCTACCGACGATTGGGAGGCGGAAATGAGCAGTTCTTC
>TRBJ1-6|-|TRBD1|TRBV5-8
CASSLRQGSPLHF
TGTGCCAGCAGCTTGCGACAGGGCTCACCCCTCCACTTT
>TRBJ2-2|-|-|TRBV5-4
CASSFRGVNGELFF
TGTGCCAGCAGCTTCCGGGGAGTTAACGGGGAGCTGTTTTTT
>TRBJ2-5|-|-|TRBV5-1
CASSAGTQVETQYF
TGCGCCAGCAGCGCCGGGACACAGGTGGAGACCCAGTACTTC